This is a list of T cell receptor beta chains from one sample in a study of PD-1 blockade in classical Hodgkin lymphoma. Repertoires were generated with immunoSEQ multiplex PCR, while TCRdb's copy carries only in-frame clones and drops some. Here the sample spans about 16,000 clones, roughly 80% being singletons. The sequenced sample was CD4+ T cells from blood, obtained at baseline. These receptors all come from a human donor with classical Hodgkin lymphoma. CDR3s include the opening cysteine and the closing phenylalanine or tryptophan. D genes are given only for firm matches. A clone size is listed for some rows: how often the clone was seen (once, few, many), or a class if it is expanded.

J gene: TRBJ1-1; D gene: TRBD1; clone size: few; V gene: TRBV2; CDR3 DNA: TGTGCCAGCAGTTTTGAAGGACAGGGAAACACTGAAGCTTTCTTT; CDR3 protein: CASSFEGQGNTEAFF
J gene: TRBJ1-2; D gene: .; clone size: .; V gene: TRBV5-1; CDR3 DNA: TGCGCCAGCAGCTTGGGCGGCTCCTACTCCTATGGCTACACCTTC; CDR3 protein: CASSLGGSYSYGYTF
J gene: TRBJ1-5; D gene: .; clone size: once; V gene: TRBV28; CDR3 DNA: TGTGCCAGCGGAGTTTCTGGGGCGAAGGTTTTCGGGAGCAATCAGCCCCAGCATTTT; CDR3 protein: CASGVSGAKVFGSNQPQHF
J gene: TRBJ1-1; D gene: TRBD1; clone size: .; V gene: TRBV18; CDR3 DNA: TGTGCCAGCTCAGCCGTGGGACAGTTGAACACTGAAGCTTTCTTT; CDR3 protein: CASSAVGQLNTEAFF
J gene: TRBJ1-5; D gene: .; clone size: .; V gene: TRBV5-1; CDR3 DNA: TGCGCCAGCAGCTTGGGAACCGGCAATCAGCCCCAGCATTTT; CDR3 protein: CASSLGTGNQPQHF
J gene: TRBJ1-4; D gene: TRBD1; clone size: .; V gene: TRBV28; CDR3 DNA: TGTGCCAGCAGTTCCGGGACAGGGAATGAAAAACTGTTTTTT; CDR3 protein: CASSSGTGNEKLFF
J gene: TRBJ2-1; D gene: .; clone size: .; V gene: TRBV16; CDR3 DNA: TGTGCCAGCAGCCAACACAATGAGCAGTTCTTC; CDR3 protein: CASSQHNEQFF
J gene: TRBJ1-5; D gene: .; clone size: .; V gene: TRBV30; CDR3 DNA: TGTGCCTGGAGTGGGGGATTCGTTGGGCCCCAGCATTTT; CDR3 protein: CAWSGGFVGPQHF
J gene: TRBJ1-1; D gene: .; clone size: .; V gene: TRBV7-9; CDR3 DNA: TGTGCCAGCAGCTTTACATTGGGTGAAGCTTTCTTT; CDR3 protein: CASSFTLGEAFF
J gene: TRBJ2-2; D gene: .; clone size: .; V gene: TRBV5-4; CDR3 DNA: TGTGCCAGCAGCTTGTCAGGGGGGCAGTACACCGGGGAGCTGTTTTTT; CDR3 protein: CASSLSGGQYTGELFF
J gene: TRBJ1-4; D gene: .; clone size: .; V gene: TRBV7-7; CDR3 DNA: TGTGCTAGCAGCTTACTTGGCGGGCCTAATGAAAAACTGTTTTTT; CDR3 protein: CASSLLGGPNEKLFF
J gene: TRBJ1-1; D gene: .; clone size: .; V gene: TRBV6-6; CDR3 DNA: TGTGCCAGCACCGGCGTATGGCCGAACACTGAAGCTTTCTTT; CDR3 protein: CASTGVWPNTEAFF
J gene: TRBJ2-1; D gene: TRBD2; clone size: .; V gene: TRBV10-3; CDR3 DNA: TGTGCCATCATCGACGGAGCGGGGGGCCTTGATGAGCAGTTCTTC; CDR3 protein: CAIIDGAGGLDEQFF
J gene: TRBJ1-4; D gene: .; clone size: .; V gene: TRBV10-2; CDR3 DNA: TGCGCCAGCAGCCGAGAGGCCTATAATGAAAAACTGTTTTTT; CDR3 protein: CASSREAYNEKLFF
J gene: TRBJ2-7; D gene: TRBD2; clone size: .; V gene: TRBV19; CDR3 DNA: TGTGCCAGTAGTGGACTAGCGGGGGGGACCTACGAGCAGTACTTC; CDR3 protein: CASSGLAGGTYEQYF
J gene: TRBJ2-7; D gene: .; clone size: .; V gene: TRBV27; CDR3 DNA: TGTGCCAGCAGTTCGGTGCGGGGACAGCCCCTCTACGAGCAGTACTTC; CDR3 protein: CASSSVRGQPLYEQYF
J gene: TRBJ2-1; D gene: TRBD2; clone size: .; V gene: TRBV7-9; CDR3 DNA: TGTGCCAGCAGCTTAGATAGACCCGGACTAGCGGCATACAATGAGCAGTTCTTC; CDR3 protein: CASSLDRPGLAAYNEQFF
J gene: TRBJ2-3; D gene: TRBD2; clone size: .; V gene: TRBV6-5; CDR3 DNA: TGTGCCAGCAGTATCTGGCGGGAGAGAACGCAGTATTTT; CDR3 protein: CASSIWRERTQYF
J gene: TRBJ2-2; D gene: .; clone size: few; V gene: TRBV6-5; CDR3 DNA: TGTGCCAGCAGCCCCTGGGACGTAAAAGGAGCGGAGCTGTTTTTT; CDR3 protein: CASSPWDVKGAELFF
J gene: TRBJ2-1; D gene: TRBD2; clone size: .; V gene: TRBV5-4; CDR3 DNA: TGTGCCAGCAGCTTGGACATGTGGGAGGGTGAGCAGTTCTTC; CDR3 protein: CASSLDMWEGEQFF
J gene: TRBJ1-5; D gene: .; clone size: few; V gene: TRBV10-3; CDR3 DNA: TGTGCCATCAGTGGGGGAGAAAATCAGCCCCAGCATTTT; CDR3 protein: CAISGGENQPQHF
J gene: TRBJ1-5; D gene: TRBD1; clone size: .; V gene: TRBV4-2; CDR3 DNA: TGTGCCAGCAGCCCCTGGGACAGGGGGTCCCTATACGACAATCAGCCCCAGCATTTT; CDR3 protein: CASSPWDRGSLYDNQPQHF
J gene: TRBJ2-2; D gene: TRBD2; clone size: .; V gene: TRBV7-9; CDR3 DNA: TGTGCCAGCAGTACCCCGACTAGCGGGCACGCTACGAACACCGGGGAGCTGTTTTTT; CDR3 protein: CASSTPTSGHATNTGELFF
J gene: TRBJ1-1; D gene: TRBD1; clone size: .; V gene: TRBV2; CDR3 DNA: TGTGCCAGCAGCCTGGACAGGGTGGAGGTTGGGACTGAAGCTTTCTTT; CDR3 protein: CASSLDRVEVGTEAFF
J gene: TRBJ2-1; D gene: TRBD2; clone size: .; V gene: TRBV11-3; CDR3 DNA: TGTGCCAGCAGCTCGAGAGCGGGAGGGAGCGATGAGCAGTTCTTC; CDR3 protein: CASSSRAGGSDEQFF
J gene: TRBJ2-5; D gene: .; clone size: .; V gene: TRBV7-2; CDR3 DNA: TGTGCCAGCAGCGCTGATCCTTTGCAGACCCAGTACTTC; CDR3 protein: CASSADPLQTQYF
J gene: TRBJ2-7; D gene: .; clone size: few; V gene: TRBV4-2; CDR3 DNA: TGTGCCAGCAGCCTAAGCTCAGGACATGTCTACGAGCAGTACTTC; CDR3 protein: CASSLSSGHVYEQYF
J gene: TRBJ2-1; D gene: TRBD2; clone size: once; V gene: TRBV18; CDR3 DNA: TGTGCCAGTCGAACTAGCGGGGGGCCCAATGAGCAGTTCTTC; CDR3 protein: CASRTSGGPNEQFF
J gene: TRBJ1-1; D gene: TRBD1; clone size: .; V gene: TRBV5-1; CDR3 DNA: TGCGCCAGCAGCTTGTCGGCAGGGGGAGTAAACACTGAAGCTTTCTTT; CDR3 protein: CASSLSAGGVNTEAFF
J gene: TRBJ2-1; D gene: .; clone size: .; V gene: TRBV27; CDR3 DNA: TGTGCCAGCAGTTTTTACAATGAGCAGTTCTTC; CDR3 protein: CASSFYNEQFF
J gene: TRBJ2-7; D gene: .; clone size: .; V gene: TRBV6-5; CDR3 DNA: TGTGCCAGCAGTGCATCGCTGACTAGCTACGAGCAGTACTTC; CDR3 protein: CASSASLTSYEQYF
J gene: TRBJ2-3; D gene: TRBD2; clone size: .; V gene: TRBV29-1; CDR3 DNA: TGCAGCGTTAGCGGGAGGGCCTCAGATACGCAGTATTTT; CDR3 protein: CSVSGRASDTQYF
J gene: TRBJ1-3; D gene: .; clone size: once; V gene: TRBV7-2; CDR3 DNA: TGTGCCAGCAGGCTACCCCGGCGCGGAAACACCATATATTTT; CDR3 protein: CASRLPRRGNTIYF
J gene: TRBJ2-1; D gene: TRBD2; clone size: .; V gene: TRBV18; CDR3 DNA: TGTGCCAGCTCGCCAGGACTAGCGGGGGCCAATGAGCAGTTCTTC; CDR3 protein: CASSPGLAGANEQFF
J gene: TRBJ2-7; D gene: .; clone size: few; V gene: TRBV11-2; CDR3 DNA: TGTGCCAGCAGCTTAGAGGGGTGGCACTACGAGCAGTACTTC; CDR3 protein: CASSLEGWHYEQYF
J gene: TRBJ2-2; D gene: TRBD1; clone size: .; V gene: TRBV10-3; CDR3 DNA: TGTGCCATCAGTTCCGGGACAGGGGGCTCAAACACCGGGGAGCTGTTTTTT; CDR3 protein: CAISSGTGGSNTGELFF
J gene: TRBJ1-1; D gene: .; clone size: few; V gene: TRBV27; CDR3 DNA: TGTGCCAGCAGTTTCGGACAGAACACTGAAGCTTTCTTT; CDR3 protein: CASSFGQNTEAFF